This record looks at one T cell receptor (beta chain) sequence and its context. This clonotype was counted a few times. What antigen it recognizes has not been identified. Base qualities are missing; no much larger clone stands one base away. This specimen comes from a study of blood T cells in healthy people across ages (dated by TCRdb to 2014 to 2015). Describing the broader study: Template switching captured roughly one uniquely barcoded TCR beta cDNA molecule per two T cells in model experiments. Four age groups were formed from the donors: young (average roughly 15 years), middle-aged (approximately 41), aged (about 68) and long-lived (more than 75). Using the same blood draw, the study looked at two additional independent replicas of 1 million unique cDNA reads for two donors, one aged 18 to 30 and the other aged 80 or older. To avoid experimental bias, donors of different ages were distributed randomly across sequencing lanes. Age-related changes in TCR beta repertoire diversity were measured in the study by deep sequencing normalized with unique cDNA molecular identifiers. Overall results and qualifications from the work: Since profiling was done on bulk unsorted PBMCs, naive and antigen-experienced compartments could not be conclusively compared. Compared with the aged group, the long-lived group had more naive CD4+ T cells, fewer expanded clones and increased TCR diversity, a pattern suggesting age selection. Estimates of total diversity based on one million sequenced T cells were considered lower bounds and underestimates. Observed TCR beta diversity per million T cells fell roughly linearly with age, and a significant reduction was already apparent by age roughly 40. Because the CMV infection status of the donors was unknown, age-related changes in expanded clonotypes may potentially have been confounded. The percentage of naive T cells measured by flow cytometry correlated strongly with observed TCR beta diversity.

V is cut back by 5 bases and J by 5 bases, with 6 bases in the junction unmatched. The germline V gene supplies CDR1 SGHTA and CDR2 FQGTGA. Including cysteine and phenylalanine, the CDR3 has 14 amino acids. Just the 42-base CDR3 DNA is kept, in frame starting at base 1. Libraries came from 5' RACE. Sequenced on an Illumina HiSeq 2500. A second PCR of about 7 to 12 cycles was performed with a sample-barcoded 5' primer and a J-beta primer mix. A template-switch 5' adaptor carrying 12 random nucleotides introduced a unique molecular identifier onto each TCR beta cDNA molecule. Each sample yielded at least 2.5 million CDR3-containing paired-end reads. All of the RNA was converted into first-strand cDNA using the Mint cDNA synthesis kit, with a TRBC-specific oligonucleotide serving as the primer. After uracil-DNA glycosylase treatment, a first 18-cycle PCR used universal primers M1SS and BC2_uni_R on all cDNA. For the original study's pipeline: Normalization of each sample was performed by random selection of 1 million high-quality reads, each carrying a distinct molecular identifier. Reads sharing molecular identifiers were discarded rather than binned into consensus sequences. CDR3 identification, clonotype clustering and error correction used MiTCR with a Q25 quality threshold and the strictest error-elimination algorithm. A nonparametric unseen species model using Euler transformation provided a lower-bound estimate of total TCR beta diversity. TCRdb passed the public sequencing reads through fastp at Q25 and MiXCR, retaining productive beta sequences. A single entry per CDR3 protein holds the most common genes and DNA from its merged rows. None of the V and J calls come from the authors' own analysis; TCRdb made them. Across this sample there are roughly 1.7 million distinct CDR3 sequences, with roughly a third seen only once. The ten largest clones capture 11% of the sample.

Systemically healthy Caucasian individuals from Russia, around 38 in total and aged about 6 to 90 years, were included as donors. Ten milliliters of peripheral blood were drawn from each donor into EDTA-treated Vacutainer tubes. PBMCs were isolated by Ficoll-Paque density-gradient centrifugation, with at least 7 million obtained per sample. Trizol reagent was used to extract total RNA from the PBMCs, yielding at least 6 micrograms per sample. For every donor, flow cytometry on a PBMC aliquot measured the percentage of naive CD45RAhigh/CD27high T cells. The chain links TRBV7-3 with TRBJ2-5; 9 bases in the junction line up with TRBD1. Sequenced sample: blood. The sequence was collected from a woman younger than 45 in good health. CDR3 protein: CASSPGTGLETQYF. The bases read TGTGCCAGCAGCCCAGGGACAGGGCTGGAGACCCAGTACTTC.